This T cell receptor (beta chain) emerged from a study of CD8 T cells in Susac syndrome. It was negative isolation that provided the CD8+ and CD4+ T cells, whereas TEMRA cells were enriched by FACS. RNA, at roughly 0.45 to 1 ug, was reverse transcribed with random hexamers. Multiplex PCR with immunoSEQ amplified the TCR beta CDR3 across 54 Vbeta and 13 Jbeta. TCRdb independently ran MiXCR on the immunoSEQ multiplex PCR reads; one entry per CDR3 protein. Of 110,000 or so distinct CDR3 sequences detected, around 92% appear once; the ten largest clones hold 0.093%. This CDR3 region has 13 residues. CDR1 SGHRS and CDR2 YFSETQ come from the germline V gene. V lost 4 bases and J lost 8; bases outside the gene matches: 5.

Sequencing used CD4+ T cells from PBMCs. The receptor comes from a human donor with multiple sclerosis. The chain has TRBV5-1 and TRBJ1-1, with TRBD1 matching over 10 bases. The CDR3 DNA is TGCGCCAGCAGCCCGGACAGGGGGGCCGAAGCTTTCTTT. Translating it yields CASSPDRGAEAFF.